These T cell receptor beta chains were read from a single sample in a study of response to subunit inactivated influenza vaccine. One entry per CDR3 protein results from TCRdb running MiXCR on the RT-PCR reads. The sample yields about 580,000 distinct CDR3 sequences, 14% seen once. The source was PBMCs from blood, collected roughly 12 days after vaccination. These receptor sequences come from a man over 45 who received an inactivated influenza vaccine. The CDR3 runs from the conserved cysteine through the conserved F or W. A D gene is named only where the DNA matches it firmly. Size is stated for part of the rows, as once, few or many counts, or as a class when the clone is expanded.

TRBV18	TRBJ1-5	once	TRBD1	TGTGCCAGCTCACCAGGGACAGGGGGATATAGCAATCAGCCCCAGCATTTT	CASSPGTGGYSNQPQHF
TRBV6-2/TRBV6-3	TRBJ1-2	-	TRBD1	TGTGCCAGCAGAATTGGGACAGCAAATAACTATGGCTACACCTTC	CASRIGTANNYGYTF
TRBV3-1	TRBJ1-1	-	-	TGTGCCAGCAGCCAAGTTTTAGGGGTCACTGAAGCTTTCTTT	CASSQVLGVTEAFF
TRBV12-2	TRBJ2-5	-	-	TGTGCAAGTCGCTTAGTAGGGCATCAAGAGACCCAGTACTTC	CASRLVGHQETQYF
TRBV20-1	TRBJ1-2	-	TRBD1	TGCAGTGCCCCGGGACAGGGGTATCATGGCTACACCTTC	CSAPGQGYHGYTF
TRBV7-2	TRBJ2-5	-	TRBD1	TGTGCCAGCAGCTTTACCCAGGGGGCTCGAGAGACCCAGTACTTC	CASSFTQGARETQYF
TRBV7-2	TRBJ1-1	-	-	TGTGCCAGCAGTCTTCCGTCGGTTACTGAAGCTTTCTTT	CASSLPSVTEAFF
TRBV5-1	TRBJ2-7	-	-	TGCGCCAGCAGCTTGGAGGGAGGCGACGAGCAGTACTTC	CASSLEGGDEQYF
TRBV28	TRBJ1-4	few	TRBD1	TGTGCCAGCAGGCGTATTCAGGGGGGGGAAAAACTGTTTTTT	CASRRIQGGEKLFF
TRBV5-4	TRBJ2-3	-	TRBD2	TGTGCCAGCAGCAGAGGGACTAGCGGTCGCACAGATACGCAGTATTTT	CASSRGTSGRTDTQYF
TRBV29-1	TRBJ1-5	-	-	TGCAGCGTTGCTCTGGGAAACAATCAGCCCCAGCATTTT	CSVALGNNQPQHF
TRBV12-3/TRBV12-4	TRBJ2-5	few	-	TGTGCCAGCAGCAAACAGGGTTTCGAGACCCAGTACTTC	CASSKQGFETQYF
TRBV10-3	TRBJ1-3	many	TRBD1	TGTGCCACCAGCGAGGGGACAGCTGGAAACACCATATATTTT	CATSEGTAGNTIYF
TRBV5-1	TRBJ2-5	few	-	TGCGCCAGCAGCTTTCTATCGGGTGTCCGGACCGGATTCGGCCAAGAGACCCAGTACTTC	CASSFLSGVRTGFGQETQYF
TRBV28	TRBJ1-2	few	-	TGTGCCAGCAGTCCCCGGGTTGGGCACTATGGCTACACCTTC	CASSPRVGHYGYTF
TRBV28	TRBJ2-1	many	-	TGTGCCAGCAGCCCGCCCGGAGGGCGTAACAATGAGCAGTTCTTC	CASSPPGGRNNEQFF
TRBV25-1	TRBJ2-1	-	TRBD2	TGTGCCAGCCAAAAACTAGCGGAGCAGTTCTTC	CASQKLAEQFF
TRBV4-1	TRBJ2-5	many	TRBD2	TGCGCCAGCAGCCAAGACGGGACTAGCGGGGGAGAGACCCAGTACTTC	CASSQDGTSGGETQYF
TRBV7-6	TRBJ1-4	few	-	TGTGCCAGCAGCTCTTACAGGGCGGACGAAAAACTGTTTTTT	CASSSYRADEKLFF
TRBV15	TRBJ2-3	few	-	TGTGCCACCAGCAGAGATCTTTTGGCGCGGACTAGCACAGATACGCAGTATTTT	CATSRDLLARTSTDTQYF
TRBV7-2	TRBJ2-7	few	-	TGTGCCAGCAGCTTTGCAGGGCGGTACGAGCAGTACTTC	CASSFAGRYEQYF
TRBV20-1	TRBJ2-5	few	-	TGCAGTGCTAGGCAGGCCCAAGAGACCCAGTACTTC	CSARQAQETQYF
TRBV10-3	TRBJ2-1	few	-	TGTGCCATCAGTGAAGAGACAGACAATGAGCAGTTCTTC	CAISEETDNEQFF
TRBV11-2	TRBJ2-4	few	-	TGTGCCAGCAGCTTAGAGTTAGCAGGGGCTTTTCAGTACTTC	CASSLELAGAFQYF
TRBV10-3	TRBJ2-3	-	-	TGTGCCATCAGTGAAAATTCGCCGGGAGAGGGCACAGATACGCAGTATTTT	CAISENSPGEGTDTQYF
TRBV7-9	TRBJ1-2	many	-	TGTGCCAGCAGCTCACAGGGTTGGAACTATGGCTACACCTTC	CASSSQGWNYGYTF
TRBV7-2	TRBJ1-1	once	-	TGTGCCAGCAGCCTCCGTCACGGGGACACTGAAGCTTTGTTT	CASSLRHGDTEALF
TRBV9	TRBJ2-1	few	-	TGTGCCAGCAGCGTCAACAAGGGCGGGAACAATGAGCAGTTCTTC	CASSVNKGGNNEQFF
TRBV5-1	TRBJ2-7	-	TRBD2	TGCGCCAGCAGTTTGTCTAGCGGGGGGAAGTACGAGCAGTACTTC	CASSLSSGGKYEQYF
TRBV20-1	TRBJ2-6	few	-	TGCAGTGCTACGGGGAGGGCCAACGTCCTGACTTTC	CSATGRANVLTF
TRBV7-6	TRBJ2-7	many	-	TGTGCCAGCAGCACCGGACAGCTCTACGAGCAGTACTTC	CASSTGQLYEQYF
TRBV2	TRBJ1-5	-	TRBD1	TGTGCCAGCAGGGGACAGGAACCGAATCAGCCCCAGCATTTT	CASRGQEPNQPQHF
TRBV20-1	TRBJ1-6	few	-	TGCAGTGCTAGAGACCATCAGATCGTTGTCTATTCACCCCTCCACTTT	CSARDHQIVVYSPLHF
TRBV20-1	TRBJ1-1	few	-	TGCAGTGCTAGAGATTCGGGGGCTAATCGGAACACTGAAGCTTTCTTT	CSARDSGANRNTEAFF
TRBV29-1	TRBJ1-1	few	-	TGCAGCGTTAAGGGAGTTGCTCGCACTGAAGCTTTCTTT	CSVKGVARTEAFF
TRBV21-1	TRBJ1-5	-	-	TGTGCCAGCAGCTCCCGGGACAGGGACAGGTATAGCAATCAGCCCCAGCATTTT	CASSSRDRDRYSNQPQHF
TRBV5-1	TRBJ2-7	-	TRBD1	TGCGCCAGCAGCGGGGGACAGTTTTACGAGCAGTACTTC	CASSGGQFYEQYF
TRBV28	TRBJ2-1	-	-	TGTGCCAGCAGTTCCTACGGGGGGCGGGATGCCTACAATGAGCAGTTCTTC	CASSSYGGRDAYNEQFF
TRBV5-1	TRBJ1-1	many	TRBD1	TGCGCCAGCAGCCCAACAGGGGGGGACACTGAAGCTTTCTTT	CASSPTGGDTEAFF
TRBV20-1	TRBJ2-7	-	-	TGCAGTGCTAGAGGATTCCCGAGCAGGGGACCCTACGAGCAGTACTTC	CSARGFPSRGPYEQYF
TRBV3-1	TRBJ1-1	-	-	TGTGCCAGCAGCCAAGATTGGGGGGCCACAGGGACTGAAGCTTTCTTT	CASSQDWGATGTEAFF
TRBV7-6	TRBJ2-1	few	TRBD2	TGTGCCAGCAGCCCACGGGGGGGCCTTTTCAATGAGCAGTTCTTC	CASSPRGGLFNEQFF
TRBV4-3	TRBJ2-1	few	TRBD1	TGCGCCAGCAGCCAGGTGACAGGGTTAACCCCTTACAATGAGCAGTTCTTC	CASSQVTGLTPYNEQFF
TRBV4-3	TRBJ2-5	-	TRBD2	TGCGCCAGCAGCCAAGAAGGTCTGAGAGCGGGAGCGGGGGAGACCCAGTACTTC	CASSQEGLRAGAGETQYF
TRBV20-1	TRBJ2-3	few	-	TGCAGTGCTAGATTTTTTAGCACAGATACGCAGTATTTT	CSARFFSTDTQYF
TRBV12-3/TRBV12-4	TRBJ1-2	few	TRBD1	TGTGCCAGCAGGTCTACCGGGGACAGAACTAACTATGGCTACACCTTC	CASRSTGDRTNYGYTF
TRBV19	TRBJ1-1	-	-	TGTGCCAGTAGTTGGGCTGCTCCGGGAGCTGAAGCTTTCTTT	CASSWAAPGAEAFF
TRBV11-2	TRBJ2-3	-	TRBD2	TGTGCCAGCAGCCTCCAGGGGCTAACTAGCGGTACAGATACGCAGTATTTT	CASSLQGLTSGTDTQYF
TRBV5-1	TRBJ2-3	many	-	TGTGCCAGCAGTTTAAGTGGGGATACGCAGTATTTT	CASSLSGDTQYF
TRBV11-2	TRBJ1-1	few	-	TGTGCCAGCAGCTTCAGGGTCGCTGAAGCTTTCTTT	CASSFRVAEAFF
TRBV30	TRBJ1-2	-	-	TGTGCCTGGAGTCAGGGAAAGGGCTACACCTTC	CAWSQGKGYTF
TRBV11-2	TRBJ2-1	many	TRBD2	TGTGCCAGCAGCGCGGGACTAGCGGGTTACAATGAGCAGTTCTTC	CASSAGLAGYNEQFF
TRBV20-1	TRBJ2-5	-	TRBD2	TGCAGTGCTAGAGTTGTATACCGACTAGCGGGATCCCGAGAGACCCAGTACTTC	CSARVVYRLAGSRETQYF
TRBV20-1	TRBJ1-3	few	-	TGCAGTGCCATCAGGGATATCTCTGGAAACACCATATATTTT	CSAIRDISGNTIYF
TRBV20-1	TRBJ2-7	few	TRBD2	TGCAGTGCTAGGTCACTAGCGGGAGACCCCTACGAGCAGTACTTC	CSARSLAGDPYEQYF
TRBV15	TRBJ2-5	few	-	TGTGCCACCAGCAGAGATGGAGGTTCAGAGACCCAGTACTTC	CATSRDGGSETQYF
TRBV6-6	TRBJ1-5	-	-	TGTGCCAGCAAAGATAATCAGGATCAGCCCCAGCATTTT	CASKDNQDQPQHF
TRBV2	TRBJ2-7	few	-	TGTGCCAGCAGCCCCTCAAACCGATTGAGCTCCTACGAGCAGTACTTC	CASSPSNRLSSYEQYF
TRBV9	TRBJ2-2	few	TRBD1	TGTGCCAGCAGCCCGACTTCCGGGACAGGGACGAACACCGGGGAGCTGTTTTTT	CASSPTSGTGTNTGELFF
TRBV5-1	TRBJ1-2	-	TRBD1	TGCGCCAGCGGGACAGGGTTGGACTACACCTTC	CASGTGLDYTF